This record concerns one TCR beta chain sequence. This record belongs to a study of blood T cell repertoires in COVID-19. Germline CDR1 reads KGHDR; CDR2 reads SFDVKD. The CDR3 consists of 16 residues. J lost 8 bases, V lost 0 bases, and 8 bases had no gene match. Libraries were prepared by immunoSEQ multiplex PCR; TCRdb keeps only in-frame clonotypes and omits some of them. The sample has roughly 25,000 clones, about 70% seen once. V gene TRBV24-1 combines with J gene TRBJ2-1; 8 nucleotides agree with TRBD1. This TCR was recovered from a man aged 50-60 years with COVID-19, enrolled during active disease. Sequencing used peripheral blood. As DNA, the CDR3 is TGTGCCACCAGTGATTTGTACGGACAGGGACGCGATGAGCAGTTCTTC. Protein: CATSDLYGQGRDEQFF.